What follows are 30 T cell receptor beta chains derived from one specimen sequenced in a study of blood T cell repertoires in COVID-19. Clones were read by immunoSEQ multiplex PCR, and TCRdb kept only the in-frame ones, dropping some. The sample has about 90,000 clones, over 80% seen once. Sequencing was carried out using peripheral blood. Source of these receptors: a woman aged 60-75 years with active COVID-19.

CDR3 region: CASSADYSEQYF. DNA of the CDR3: TGTGCCAGCAGCGCGGACTATTCCGAGCAGTACTTC. The chain combines TRBV2 with TRBJ2-7; maybe TRBD2 (6 bases). The V end lost 6 bases, the J end lost 6 bases, and 12 bases lay between the germline ends. The CDR3 covers 12 residues. Germline V CDR1 and CDR2: SNHLY, FYNNEI.

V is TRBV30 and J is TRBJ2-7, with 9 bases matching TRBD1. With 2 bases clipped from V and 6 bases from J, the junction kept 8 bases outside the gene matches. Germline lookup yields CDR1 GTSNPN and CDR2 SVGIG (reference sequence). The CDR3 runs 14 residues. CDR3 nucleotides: TGTGCCTGGAGTCAGGACAGGGGCCTAGGCGAGCAGTACTTC. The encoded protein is CAWSQDRGLGEQYF.

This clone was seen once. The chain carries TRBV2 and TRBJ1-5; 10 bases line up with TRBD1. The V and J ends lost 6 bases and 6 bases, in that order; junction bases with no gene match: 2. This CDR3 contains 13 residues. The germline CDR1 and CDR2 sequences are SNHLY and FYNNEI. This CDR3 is CASRGQGVQPQHF. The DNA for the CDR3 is TGTGCCAGCAGAGGACAGGGGGTTCAGCCCCAGCATTTT.

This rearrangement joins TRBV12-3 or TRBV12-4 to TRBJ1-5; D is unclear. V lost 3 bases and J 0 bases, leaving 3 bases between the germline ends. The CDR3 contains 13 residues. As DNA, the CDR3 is TGTGCCAGCAGTTTCAATAGCAATCAGCCCCAGCATTTT. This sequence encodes CASSFNSNQPQHF.

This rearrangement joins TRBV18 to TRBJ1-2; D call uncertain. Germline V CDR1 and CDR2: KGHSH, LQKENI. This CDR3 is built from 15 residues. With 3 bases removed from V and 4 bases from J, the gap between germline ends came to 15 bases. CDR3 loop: CASSPQVGGSYGYTF. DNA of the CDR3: TGTGCCAGCTCACCCCAGGTTGGAGGGAGCTATGGCTACACCTTC.

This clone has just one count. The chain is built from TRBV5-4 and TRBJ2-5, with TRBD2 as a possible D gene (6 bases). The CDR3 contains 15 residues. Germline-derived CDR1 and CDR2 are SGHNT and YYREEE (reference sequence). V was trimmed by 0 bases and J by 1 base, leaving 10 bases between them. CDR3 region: CASSLDRGTQETQYF. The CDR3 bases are TGTGCCAGCAGCTTGGATCGCGGGACCCAAGAGACCCAGTACTTC.

CDR3 sequence: CASSILQGGGSGANVLTF. As DNA, the CDR3 is TGTGCCAGTAGTATCCTACAGGGCGGGGGCTCTGGGGCCAACGTCCTGACTTTC. The V call is TRBV19, the J call TRBJ2-6; weak D call: TRBD2 (7 bases). Looked up from germline, CDR1 is LNHDA and CDR2 is SQIVND (reference sequence). The CDR3 is 18 amino acids. V lost 3 bases and J 0 bases, leaving 15 bases between the germline ends.

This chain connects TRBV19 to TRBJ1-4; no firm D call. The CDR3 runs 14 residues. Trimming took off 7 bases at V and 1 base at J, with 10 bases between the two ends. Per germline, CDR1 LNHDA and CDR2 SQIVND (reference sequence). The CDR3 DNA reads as TGTGCCAGTAAGGAGCGGGGAACTAATGAAAAACTGTTTTTT. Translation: CASKERGTNEKLFF.

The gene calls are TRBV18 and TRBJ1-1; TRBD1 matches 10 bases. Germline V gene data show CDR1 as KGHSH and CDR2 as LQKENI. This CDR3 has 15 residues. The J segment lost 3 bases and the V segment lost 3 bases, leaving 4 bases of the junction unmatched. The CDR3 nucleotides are TGTGCCAGCTCACCCCTAGGACAGGGGGACACTGAAGCTTTCTTT. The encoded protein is CASSPLGQGDTEAFF.

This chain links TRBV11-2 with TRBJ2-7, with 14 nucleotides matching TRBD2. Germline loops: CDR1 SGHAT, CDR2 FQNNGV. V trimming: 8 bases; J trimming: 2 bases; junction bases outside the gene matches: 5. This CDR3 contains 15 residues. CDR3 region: CASGTGLAGAYEQYF. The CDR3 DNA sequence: TGTGCCAGCGGAACGGGACTAGCGGGAGCCTACGAGCAGTACTTC.

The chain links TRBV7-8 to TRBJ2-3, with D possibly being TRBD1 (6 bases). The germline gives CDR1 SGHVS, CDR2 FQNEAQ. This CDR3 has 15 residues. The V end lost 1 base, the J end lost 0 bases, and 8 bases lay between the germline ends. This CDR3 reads CASSLEQGSTDTQYF. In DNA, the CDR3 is TGTGCCAGCAGCTTAGAACAGGGAAGCACAGATACGCAGTATTTT.

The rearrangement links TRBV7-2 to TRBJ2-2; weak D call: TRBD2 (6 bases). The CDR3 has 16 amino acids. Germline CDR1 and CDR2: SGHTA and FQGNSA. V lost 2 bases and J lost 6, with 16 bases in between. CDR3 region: CASSLSSATSSGELFF. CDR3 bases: TGTGCCAGCAGCTTATCCTCCGCCACTAGCTCCGGGGAGCTGTTTTTT.

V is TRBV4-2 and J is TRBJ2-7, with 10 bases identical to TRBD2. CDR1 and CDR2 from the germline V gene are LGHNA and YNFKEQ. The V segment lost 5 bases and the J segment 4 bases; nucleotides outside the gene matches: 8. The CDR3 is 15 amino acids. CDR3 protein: CASSFQREGLYEQYF. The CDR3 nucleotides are TGTGCCAGCAGCTTCCAGCGGGAGGGTTTATACGAGCAGTACTTC.

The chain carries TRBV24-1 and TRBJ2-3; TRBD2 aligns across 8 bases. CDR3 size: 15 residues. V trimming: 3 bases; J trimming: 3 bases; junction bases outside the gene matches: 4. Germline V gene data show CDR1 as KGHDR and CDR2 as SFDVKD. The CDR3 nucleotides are TGTGCCACCAGTGATCCCTCGGGAGGGACAGATACGCAGTATTTT. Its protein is CATSDPSGGTDTQYF.

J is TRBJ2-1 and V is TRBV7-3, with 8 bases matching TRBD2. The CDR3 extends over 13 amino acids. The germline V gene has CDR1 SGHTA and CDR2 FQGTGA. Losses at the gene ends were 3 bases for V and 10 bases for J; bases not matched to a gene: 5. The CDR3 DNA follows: TGTGCCAGCAGCTTCGGACTAGCTCGCGAGCAGTTCTTC. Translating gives CASSFGLAREQFF.

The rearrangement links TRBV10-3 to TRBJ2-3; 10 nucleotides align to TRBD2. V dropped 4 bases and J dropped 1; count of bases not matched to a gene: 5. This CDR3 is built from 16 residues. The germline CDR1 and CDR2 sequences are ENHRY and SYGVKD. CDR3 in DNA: TGTGCCATCAGTGGGCATACTAGCGGGGGCACAGATACGCAGTATTTT. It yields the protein CAISGHTSGGTDTQYF.

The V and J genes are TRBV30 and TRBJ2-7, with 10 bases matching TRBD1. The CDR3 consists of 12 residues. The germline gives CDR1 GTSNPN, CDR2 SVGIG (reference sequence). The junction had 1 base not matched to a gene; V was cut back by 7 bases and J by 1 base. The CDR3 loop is CASGQGSYEQYF. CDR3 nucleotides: TGTGCCTCGGGACAGGGGTCCTACGAGCAGTACTTC.

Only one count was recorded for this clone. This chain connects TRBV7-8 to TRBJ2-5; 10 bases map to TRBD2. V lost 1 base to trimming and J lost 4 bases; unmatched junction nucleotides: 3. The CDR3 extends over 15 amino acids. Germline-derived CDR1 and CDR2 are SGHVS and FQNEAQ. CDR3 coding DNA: TGTGCCAGCAGCTTAGTAACTAGCGGGGTAGAGACCCAGTACTTC. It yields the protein CASSLVTSGVETQYF. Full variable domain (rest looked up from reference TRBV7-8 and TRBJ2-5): GAGVSQSPRYKVAKRGQDVALRCDPISGHVSLFWYQQALGQGPEFLTYFQNEAQLDKSGLPSDRFFAERPEGSVSTLKIQRTQQEDSAVYLCASSLVTSGVETQYFGPGTRLLVL.

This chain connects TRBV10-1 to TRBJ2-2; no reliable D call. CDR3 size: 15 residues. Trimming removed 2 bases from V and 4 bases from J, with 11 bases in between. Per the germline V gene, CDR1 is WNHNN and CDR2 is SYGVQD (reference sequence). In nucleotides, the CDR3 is TGCGCCAGCAGTGAGGTAGAATCGGGCACCGGGGAGCTGTTTTTT. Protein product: CASSEVESGTGELFF.

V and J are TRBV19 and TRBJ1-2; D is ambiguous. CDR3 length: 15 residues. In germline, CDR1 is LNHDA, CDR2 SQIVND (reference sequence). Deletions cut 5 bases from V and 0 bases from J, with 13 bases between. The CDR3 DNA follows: TGTGCCAGTAGTCCGACACCCGTCACTAACTATGGCTACACCTTC. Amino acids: CASSPTPVTNYGYTF. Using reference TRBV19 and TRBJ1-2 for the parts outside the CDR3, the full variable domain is DGGITQSPKYLFRKEGQNVTLSCEQNLNHDAMYWYRQDPGQGLRLIYYSQIVNDFQKGDIAEGYSVSREKKESFPLTVTSAQKNPTAFYLCASSPTPVTNYGYTFGSGTRLTVV.

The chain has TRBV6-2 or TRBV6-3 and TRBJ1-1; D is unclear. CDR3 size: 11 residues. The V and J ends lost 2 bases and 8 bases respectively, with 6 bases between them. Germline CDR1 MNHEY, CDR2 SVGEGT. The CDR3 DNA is TGTGCCAGCAGTTACCGAGGAGAAGCTTTCTTT. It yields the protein CASSYRGEAFF.

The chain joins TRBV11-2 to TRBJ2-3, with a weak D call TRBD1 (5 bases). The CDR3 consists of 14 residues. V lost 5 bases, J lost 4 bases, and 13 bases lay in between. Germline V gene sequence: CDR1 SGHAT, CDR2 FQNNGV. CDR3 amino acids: CASSILRQSDTQYF. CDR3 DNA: TGTGCCAGCAGCATATTAAGACAGTCAGATACGCAGTATTTT.

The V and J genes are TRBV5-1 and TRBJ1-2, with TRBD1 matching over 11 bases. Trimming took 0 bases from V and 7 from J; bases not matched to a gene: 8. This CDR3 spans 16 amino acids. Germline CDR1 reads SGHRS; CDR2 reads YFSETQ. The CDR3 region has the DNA TGCGCCAGCAGCTTGGGAAGGACAGGGGGCTCCCTTGGCTACACCTTC. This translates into CASSLGRTGGSLGYTF.

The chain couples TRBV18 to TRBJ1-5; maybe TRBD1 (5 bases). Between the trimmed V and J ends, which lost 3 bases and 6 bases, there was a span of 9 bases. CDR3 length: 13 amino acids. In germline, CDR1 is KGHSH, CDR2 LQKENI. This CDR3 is CASSPGGGQPQHF. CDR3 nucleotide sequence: TGTGCCAGCTCACCCGGGGGAGGTCAGCCCCAGCATTTT.

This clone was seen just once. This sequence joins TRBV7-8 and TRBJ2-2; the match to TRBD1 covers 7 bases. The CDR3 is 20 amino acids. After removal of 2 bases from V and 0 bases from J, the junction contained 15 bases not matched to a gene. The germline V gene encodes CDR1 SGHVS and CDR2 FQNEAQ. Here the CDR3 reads CASSLRLTRQGASNTGELFF. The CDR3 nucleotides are TGTGCCAGCAGCTTACGTCTAACTAGACAGGGAGCCTCGAACACCGGGGAGCTGTTTTTT.

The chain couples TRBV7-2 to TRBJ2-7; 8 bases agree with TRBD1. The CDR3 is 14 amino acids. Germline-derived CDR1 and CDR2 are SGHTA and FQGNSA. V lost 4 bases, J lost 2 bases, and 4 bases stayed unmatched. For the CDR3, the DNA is TGTGCCAGCAGCTACGGGACAGGACCCTACGAGCAGTACTTC. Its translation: CASSYGTGPYEQYF.

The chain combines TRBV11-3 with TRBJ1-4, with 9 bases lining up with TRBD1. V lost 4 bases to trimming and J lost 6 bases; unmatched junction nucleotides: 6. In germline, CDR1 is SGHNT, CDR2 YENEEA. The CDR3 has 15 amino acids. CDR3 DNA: TGTGCCAGCAGCTCCCAACGGACAGGGGATGAAAAACTGTTTTTT. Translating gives CASSSQRTGDEKLFF.

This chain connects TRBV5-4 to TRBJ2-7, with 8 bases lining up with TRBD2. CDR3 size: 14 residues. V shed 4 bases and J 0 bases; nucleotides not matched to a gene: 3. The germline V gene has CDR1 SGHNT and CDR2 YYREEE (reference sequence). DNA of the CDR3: TGTGCCAGCAGCCAGCGGGGGAGCTCCTACGAGCAGTACTTC. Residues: CASSQRGSSYEQYF.

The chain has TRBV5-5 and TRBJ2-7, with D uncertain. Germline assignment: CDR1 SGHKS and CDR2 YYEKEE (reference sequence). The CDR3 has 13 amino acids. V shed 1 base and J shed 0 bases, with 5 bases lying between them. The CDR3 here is CASSLTPSYEQYF. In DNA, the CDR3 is TGTGCCAGCAGCTTGACTCCCTCCTACGAGCAGTACTTC.

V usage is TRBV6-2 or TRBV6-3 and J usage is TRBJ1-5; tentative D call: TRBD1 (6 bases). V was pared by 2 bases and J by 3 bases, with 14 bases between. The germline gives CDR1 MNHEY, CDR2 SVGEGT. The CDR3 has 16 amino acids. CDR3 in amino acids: CASSYRDKILNQPQHF. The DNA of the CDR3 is TGTGCCAGCAGTTACAGGGACAAGATCCTCAATCAGCCCCAGCATTTT.